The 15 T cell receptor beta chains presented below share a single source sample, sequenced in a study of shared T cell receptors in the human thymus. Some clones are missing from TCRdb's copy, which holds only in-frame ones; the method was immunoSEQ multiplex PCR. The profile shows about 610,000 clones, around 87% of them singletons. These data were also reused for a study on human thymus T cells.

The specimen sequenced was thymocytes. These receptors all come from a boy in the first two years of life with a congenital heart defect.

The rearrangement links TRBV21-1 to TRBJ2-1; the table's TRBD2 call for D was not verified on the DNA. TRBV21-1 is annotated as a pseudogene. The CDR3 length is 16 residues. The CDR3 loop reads CASSTLTSGRIGEQFF. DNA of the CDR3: TGTGCCAGCAGCACCCTGACTAGCGGGAGGATTGGTGAGCAGTTCTTC.

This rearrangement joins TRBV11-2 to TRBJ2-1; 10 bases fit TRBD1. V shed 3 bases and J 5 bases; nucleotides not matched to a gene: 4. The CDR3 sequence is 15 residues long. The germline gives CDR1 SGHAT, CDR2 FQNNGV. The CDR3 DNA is TGTGCCAGCAGCTTGGACAGGGGGATGGACAATGAGCAGTTCTTC. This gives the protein CASSLDRGMDNEQFF.

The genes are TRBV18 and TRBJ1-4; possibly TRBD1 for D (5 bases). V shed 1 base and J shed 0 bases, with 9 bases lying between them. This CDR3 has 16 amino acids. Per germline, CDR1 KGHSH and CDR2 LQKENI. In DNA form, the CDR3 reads TGTGCCAGCTCACCACAGGGGCCTTCAACTAATGAAAAACTGTTTTTT. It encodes CASSPQGPSTNEKLFF.

This CDR3 is CASSAPLAGGPNEQFF. The CDR3 coding sequence is TGTGCCAGCAGTGCACCTCTAGCGGGAGGGCCGAATGAGCAGTTCTTC. The rearrangement links TRBV2 to TRBJ2-1; 12 positions match TRBD2. The CDR3 is 16 residues long. J gave up 7 bases and V 4 bases, and 8 bases lay outside the gene matches. The germline gives CDR1 SNHLY, CDR2 FYNNEI.

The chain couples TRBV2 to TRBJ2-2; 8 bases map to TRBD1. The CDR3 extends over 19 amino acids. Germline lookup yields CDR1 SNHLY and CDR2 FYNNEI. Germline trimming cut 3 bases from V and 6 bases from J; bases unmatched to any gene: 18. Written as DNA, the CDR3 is TGTGCCAGCAGTGAGAGGACAGGGAGGAGGATGGGACAAGCCGGGGAGCTGTTTTTT. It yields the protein CASSERTGRRMGQAGELFF. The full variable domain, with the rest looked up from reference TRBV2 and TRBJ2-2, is EPEVTQTPSHQVTQMGQEVILRCVPISNHLYFYWYRQILGQKVEFLVSFYNNEISEKSEIFDDQFSVERPDGSNFTLKIRSTKLEDSAMYFCASSERTGRRMGQAGELFFGEGSRLTVL.

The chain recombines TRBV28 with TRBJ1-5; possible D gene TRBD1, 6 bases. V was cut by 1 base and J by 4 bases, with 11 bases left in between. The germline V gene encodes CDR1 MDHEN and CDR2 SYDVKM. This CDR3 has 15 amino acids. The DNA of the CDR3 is TGTGCCAGCAGTTTATTGGGACACATGAATCAGCCCCAGCATTTT. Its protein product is CASSLLGHMNQPQHF. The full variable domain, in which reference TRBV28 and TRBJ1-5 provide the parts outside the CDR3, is DVKVTQSSRYLVKRTGEKVFLECVQDMDHENMFWYRQDPGLGLRLIYFSYDVKMKEKGDIPEGYSVSREKKERFSLILESASTNQTSMYLCASSLLGHMNQPQHFGDGTRLSIL.

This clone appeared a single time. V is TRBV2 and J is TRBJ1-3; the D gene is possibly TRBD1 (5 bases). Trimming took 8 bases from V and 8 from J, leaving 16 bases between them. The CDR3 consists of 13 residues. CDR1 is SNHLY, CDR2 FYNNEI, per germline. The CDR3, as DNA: TGTGCCAGCCGGTGGCGGGGGAGAGACACCATATATTTT. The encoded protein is CASRWRGRDTIYF.

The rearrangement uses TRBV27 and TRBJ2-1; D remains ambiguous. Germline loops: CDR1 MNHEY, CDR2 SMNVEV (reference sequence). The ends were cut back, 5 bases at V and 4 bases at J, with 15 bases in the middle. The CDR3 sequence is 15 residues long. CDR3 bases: TGTGCCAGCAGTCCCCGCAGCGCGCGGTACAATGAGCAGTTCTTC. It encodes CASSPRSARYNEQFF.

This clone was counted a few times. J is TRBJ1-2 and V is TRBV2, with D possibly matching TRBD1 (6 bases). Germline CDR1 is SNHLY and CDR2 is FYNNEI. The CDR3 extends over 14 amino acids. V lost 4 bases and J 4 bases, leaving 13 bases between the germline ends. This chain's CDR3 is CASSGRTVAYGYTF. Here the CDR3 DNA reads TGTGCCAGCAGTGGGAGGACAGTGGCCTATGGCTACACCTTC.

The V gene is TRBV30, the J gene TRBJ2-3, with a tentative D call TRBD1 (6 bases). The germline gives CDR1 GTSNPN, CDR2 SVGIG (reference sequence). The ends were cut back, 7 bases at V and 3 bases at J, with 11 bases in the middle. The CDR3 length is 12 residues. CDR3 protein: CALTGRTDTQYF. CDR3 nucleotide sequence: TGTGCCTTGACAGGACGAACAGATACGCAGTATTTT.

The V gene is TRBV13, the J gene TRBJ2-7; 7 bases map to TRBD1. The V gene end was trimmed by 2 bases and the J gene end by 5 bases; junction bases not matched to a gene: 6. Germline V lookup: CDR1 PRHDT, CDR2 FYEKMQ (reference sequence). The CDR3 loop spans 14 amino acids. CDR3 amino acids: CASSLRGGVDEQYF. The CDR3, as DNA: TGTGCCAGCAGCTTAAGAGGGGGCGTCGACGAGCAGTACTTC.

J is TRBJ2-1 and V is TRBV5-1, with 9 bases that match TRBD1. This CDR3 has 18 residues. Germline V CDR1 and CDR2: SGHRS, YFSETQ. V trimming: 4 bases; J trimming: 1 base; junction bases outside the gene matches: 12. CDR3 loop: CASSRDRVHLRSYNEQFF. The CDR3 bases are TGCGCCAGCAGCCGGGACAGGGTACACCTTAGGTCCTACAATGAGCAGTTCTTC. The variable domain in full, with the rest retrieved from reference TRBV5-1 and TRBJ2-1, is KAGVTQTPRYLIKTRGQQVTLSCSPISGHRSVSWYQQTPGQGLQFLFEYFSETQRNKGNFPGRFSGRQFSNSRSEMNVSTLELGDSALYLCASSRDRVHLRSYNEQFFGPGTRLTVL.

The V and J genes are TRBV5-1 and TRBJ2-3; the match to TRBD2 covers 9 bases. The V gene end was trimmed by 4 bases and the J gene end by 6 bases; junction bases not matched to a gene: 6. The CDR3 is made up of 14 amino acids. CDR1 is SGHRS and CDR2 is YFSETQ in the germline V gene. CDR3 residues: CASSPSTSGDTQYF. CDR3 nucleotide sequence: TGCGCCAGCAGCCCGAGCACTAGCGGGGATACGCAGTATTTT.

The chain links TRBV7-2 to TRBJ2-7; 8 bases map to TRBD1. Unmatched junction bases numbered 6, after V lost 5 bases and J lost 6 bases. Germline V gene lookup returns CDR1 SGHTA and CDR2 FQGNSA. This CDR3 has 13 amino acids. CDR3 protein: CASSPPDRGEQYF. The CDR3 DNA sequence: TGTGCCAGCAGCCCCCCAGACAGGGGCGAGCAGTACTTC.

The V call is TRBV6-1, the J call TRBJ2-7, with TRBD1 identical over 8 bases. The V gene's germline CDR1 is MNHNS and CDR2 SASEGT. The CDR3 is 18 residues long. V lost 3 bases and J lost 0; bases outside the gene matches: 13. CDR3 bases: TGTGCCAGCAGTGACAAGCCCGGGGGACAGGACAGCTCCTACGAGCAGTACTTC. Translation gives CASSDKPGGQDSSYEQYF.